One and the same sample provided the 30 T cell receptor beta chains below, sequenced in a study of OX40 agonist ivuxolimab in advanced cancers. Sequencing was performed with immunoSEQ multiplex PCR; in TCRdb, only in-frame clones are kept and a portion is missing. The repertoire holds 45,000 to 55,000 clones, with over 80% as singletons. The sequencing here drew on CD4+ or CD8+ T cells sorted from blood, taken in a trial of the OX40 agonist ivuxolimab. The receptors originated from an adult with an advanced solid tumor such as melanoma, head and neck, liver or kidney cancer.

By sample share, this clone is medium-sized. V is TRBV6-5 and J is TRBJ2-7; D not resolved. Germline CDR1 is MNHEY and CDR2 is SVGAGI. The CDR3 totals 12 residues. Trimming pared 6 bases from V and 1 base from J, leaving 7 bases between. CDR3 DNA sequence: TGTGCCAGCAGGACCCGATCCTACGAGCAGTACTTC. Its translation: CASRTRSYEQYF.

This clone appeared a single time. The CDR3 is CASMTSGYNEQFF. The CDR3 DNA is TGCGCCAGCATGACTAGCGGATACAATGAGCAGTTCTTC. The gene calls are TRBV10-2 and TRBJ2-1; 9 bases line up with TRBD2. CDR1 and CDR2 from the germline V gene are WSHSY and SAAADI. The ends lost 7 bases at V and 4 bases at J; junction bases unmatched: 2. This CDR3 has 13 residues.

The V and J genes are TRBV6-5 and TRBJ1-2; 9 bases fit TRBD1. The germline V gene encodes CDR1 MNHEY and CDR2 SVGAGI. The V segment lost 2 bases and the J segment 6 bases; nucleotides outside the gene matches: 7. The CDR3 is made up of 15 amino acids. This CDR3 is CASSYKGQGDHGYTF. In DNA, the CDR3 is TGTGCCAGCAGTTACAAGGGACAGGGTGATCATGGCTACACCTTC.

The J gene is TRBJ1-2, the V gene TRBV6-5; D unclear. The CDR3 runs 12 residues. The V gene lost 2 bases and the J gene lost 7 bases, with 8 bases spanning the gap. Germline CDR1 is MNHEY and CDR2 is SVGAGI. The DNA of the CDR3 is TGTGCCAGCAGTTACGGGATTGGTGGCTACACCTTC. It codes for CASSYGIGGYTF.

The gene calls are TRBV7-2 and TRBJ2-1, with 11 bases aligning to TRBD2. CDR3 size: 15 residues. Germline V gene lookup returns CDR1 SGHTA and CDR2 FQGNSA. Unmatched junction bases numbered 4, after V lost 7 bases and J lost 2 bases. CDR3 DNA sequence: TGTGCCAGCACCATAGCGGGGGGGCCCTACAATGAGCAGTTCTTC. This encodes CASTIAGGPYNEQFF.

V gene TRBV5-1 combines with J gene TRBJ1-2; 9 nucleotides match TRBD1. With 4 bases clipped from V and 2 bases from J, the junction kept 3 bases outside the gene matches. CDR1 is SGHRS and CDR2 is YFSETQ in the germline V gene. The CDR3 has 14 residues. The CDR3 sequence is CASSETGGNYGYTF. CDR3 nucleotide sequence: TGCGCCAGCAGCGAGACAGGGGGGAACTATGGCTACACCTTC.

The chain uses TRBV18 and TRBJ1-1; D perhaps matches TRBD1 (5 bases). The CDR3 is 18 amino acids. V was cut by 3 bases and J by 6 bases, with 26 bases left in between. Germline CDR1 KGHSH, CDR2 LQKENI. The CDR3 here is CASSPPGGIRVGSPEAFF. The CDR3 nucleotides read TGTGCCAGCTCACCCCCGGGGGGGATACGGGTAGGGTCCCCTGAAGCTTTCTTT.

The rearrangement joins TRBV10-1 to TRBJ2-2, with 13 bases fitting TRBD2. V lost 8 bases to trimming and J lost 3 bases; unmatched junction nucleotides: 9. The CDR3 sequence is 17 residues long. From germline, CDR1 is WNHNN and CDR2 SYGVQD (reference sequence). Written as DNA, the CDR3 is TGCGCCAGCTCCGAAATACTAGCGGGGGGGCACACCGGGGAGCTGTTTTTT. This sequence encodes CASSEILAGGHTGELFF.

In its sample, this clone was seen once. The genes are TRBV6-1 and TRBJ2-5; TRBD1 might be the D (5 bases). CDR3 length: 14 residues. Trimming pared 3 bases from V and 1 base from J, leaving 9 bases between. Germline CDR1 and CDR2: MNHNS and SASEGT. The chain's CDR3 is CASSEGRTQETQYF. In nucleotides, the CDR3 is TGTGCCAGCAGTGAGGGGCGGACCCAAGAGACCCAGTACTTC.

The V call is TRBV18, the J call TRBJ1-3, with D possibly being TRBD1 (6 bases). CDR1 KGHSH and CDR2 LQKENI come from the germline V gene. V was cut by 1 base and J by 2 bases, with 9 bases left in between. This CDR3 is 15 amino acids long. CDR3 residues: CASSPRQAAGNTIYF. As DNA, the CDR3 is TGTGCCAGCTCACCACGACAGGCGGCTGGAAACACCATATATTTT.

V is TRBV7-2 and J is TRBJ2-5; D gene uncertain. The germline V gene has CDR1 SGHTA and CDR2 FQGNSA. Trimming removed 2 bases at V and 1 base at J, with 8 bases between. The CDR3 spans 14 residues. The CDR3 DNA reads TGTGCCAGCAGCTTATCTCCAACCCAAGAGACCCAGTACTTC. Translating gives CASSLSPTQETQYF.

The V call is TRBV18, the J call TRBJ1-1, with D perhaps TRBD1 (5 bases). Trimming took 0 bases from V and 2 from J, leaving 13 bases between them. This CDR3 contains 16 residues. Germline V gene lookup returns CDR1 KGHSH and CDR2 LQKENI. CDR3 DNA sequence: TGTGCCAGCTCACCACCCGTGGGGGACCAAAACACTGAAGCTTTCTTT. It is translated as CASSPPVGDQNTEAFF.

The chain uses TRBV6-1 and TRBJ1-1; no definite D call. V lost 4 bases and J lost 5, with 20 bases in between. The CDR3 covers 16 residues. Germline V gene lookup returns CDR1 MNHNS and CDR2 SASEGT. The CDR3 region is CASSGGSMASRTEAFF. The CDR3 region has the DNA TGTGCCAGCAGTGGGGGATCAATGGCGTCTCGGACTGAAGCTTTCTTT.

The V gene is TRBV19, the J gene TRBJ2-1, with no clear D. This CDR3 has 14 amino acids. Trimming took 6 bases from V and 5 from J, leaving 14 bases between them. Germline-derived CDR1 and CDR2 are LNHDA and SQIVND (reference sequence). The CDR3 is CASSSPEENNEQFF. The CDR3 bases are TGTGCCAGTAGCAGCCCGGAAGAAAACAATGAGCAGTTCTTC. The full variable domain, completed using reference TRBV19 and TRBJ2-1, is DGGITQSPKYLFRKEGQNVTLSCEQNLNHDAMYWYRQDPGQGLRLIYYSQIVNDFQKGDIAEGYSVSREKKESFPLTVTSAQKNPTAFYLCASSSPEENNEQFFGPGTRLTVL.

The chain uses TRBV7-2 and TRBJ1-2, with TRBD1 identical over 12 bases. Germline V CDR1 and CDR2: SGHTA, FQGNSA. The CDR3 totals 12 residues. V lost 10 bases and J lost 7; bases outside the gene matches: 4. The CDR3 sequence is CATRDRGPGYTF. CDR3 in DNA: TGTGCCACACGGGACAGGGGGCCTGGCTACACCTTC.

V is TRBV6-5 and J is TRBJ1-2; 8 bases align to TRBD1. The CDR3 is 13 amino acids. CDR1 is MNHEY and CDR2 is SVGAGI in the germline V gene. V was clipped by 6 bases and J by 6 bases; unmatched bases: 6. The CDR3 DNA is TGTGCCAGCAGATCTAGGACAGGGAATGGCTACACCTTC. The encoded protein is CASRSRTGNGYTF.

V gene TRBV7-3 combines with J gene TRBJ2-1; 9 nucleotides agree with TRBD1. Looked up from germline, CDR1 is SGHTA and CDR2 is FQGTGA. The CDR3 is 15 residues long. Germline trimming cut 0 bases from V and 4 bases from J; bases unmatched to any gene: 1. In DNA, the CDR3 is TGTGCCAGCAGCTTAACTGGACAGGGGTACAATGAGCAGTTCTTC. Amino acid sequence: CASSLTGQGYNEQFF. The entire variable domain, with the rest obtained from reference TRBV7-3 and TRBJ2-1, is as follows: GAGVSQTPSNKVTEKGKYVELRCDPISGHTALYWYRQSLGQGPEFLIYFQGTGAADDSGLPNDRFFAVRPEGSVSTLKIQRTERGDSAVYLCASSLTGQGYNEQFFGPGTRLTVL.

This clone appeared a single time. The chain links TRBV4-3 to TRBJ1-1; possibly TRBD1 for D (6 bases). This CDR3 region has 15 residues. Trimming took off 0 bases at V and 4 bases at J, with 12 bases between the two ends. CDR1 and CDR2 from the germline V gene are LGHNA and YSLEER. The CDR3 loop reads CASSQDHRDTTEAFF. In DNA, the CDR3 is TGCGCCAGCAGCCAAGATCACAGGGATACCACTGAAGCTTTCTTT.

This sequence joins TRBV5-1 and TRBJ1-6; possible D gene TRBD1, 5 bases. There are 16 residues in the CDR3. In germline, CDR1 is SGHRS, CDR2 YFSETQ. Trimming left V 0 bases short and J 9 bases short, with 16 bases between. The CDR3 here is CASSLGTGSGTSPLHF. CDR3 bases: TGCGCCAGCAGCTTGGGGACCGGGTCGGGGACTTCACCCCTCCACTTT.

This chain links TRBV5-8 with TRBJ2-2; a weak D match, TRBD1 (6 bases). V lost 4 bases to trimming and J lost 2 bases, with 12 bases between them. This CDR3 comprises 15 residues. Looked up from germline, CDR1 is SGHTS and CDR2 is YDEGEE. CDR3: CASSGDTYNTGELFF. DNA of the CDR3: TGTGCCAGCAGCGGGGACACTTACAACACCGGGGAGCTGTTTTTT.

The gene calls are TRBV7-2 and TRBJ1-4; no firm D call. Germline loops: CDR1 SGHTA, CDR2 FQGNSA. This CDR3 has 11 amino acids. The V end lost 5 bases, the J end lost 4 bases, and 2 bases lay between the germline ends. The CDR3 nucleotides read TGTGCCAGCAGCGGTAATGAAAAACTGTTTTTT. This gives the protein CASSGNEKLFF.

The chain carries TRBV7-6 and TRBJ2-6; tentative D call: TRBD1 (5 bases). Trimming stripped 1 base from V and 5 bases from J, with 15 bases between. Germline V gives CDR1 SGHVS, CDR2 FNYEAQ. The CDR3 is 17 amino acids. The CDR3 region is CASSLEPQGFRANVLTF. CDR3 sequence (DNA): TGTGCCAGCAGCTTAGAGCCTCAGGGTTTCCGGGCCAACGTCCTGACTTTC.

V is TRBV9 and J is TRBJ2-1, with D tentatively TRBD1 (5 bases). Germline-derived CDR1 and CDR2 are SGDLS and YYNGEE. The CDR3 loop spans 15 amino acids. V lost 0 bases, J lost 5 bases, and 12 bases lay in between. The CDR3 loop is CASSVEALDNNEQFF. CDR3 nucleotide sequence: TGTGCCAGCAGCGTAGAAGCCCTGGACAACAATGAGCAGTTCTTC.

This chain links TRBV27 with TRBJ1-1, with a tentative D call TRBD1 (5 bases). CDR1 and CDR2 from the germline V gene are MNHEY and SMNVEV (reference sequence). The CDR3 runs to 17 residues. The V end was cut by 5 bases, the J end by 3 bases, with 22 bases between. The CDR3 is CASSNELRVRGDTEAFF. For the CDR3, the DNA is TGTGCCAGCAGTAATGAACTTAGGGTTAGGGGCGACACTGAAGCTTTCTTT.

This chain uses TRBV18 with TRBJ1-6, with TRBD1 matching 8 bases. The trim removed 1 base at V and 8 bases at J, leaving 4 bases unmatched. Per germline, CDR1 KGHSH and CDR2 LQKENI. The CDR3 covers 15 residues. Here the CDR3 reads CASSPRAGGDSPLHF. Written as DNA, the CDR3 is TGTGCCAGCTCACCACGCGCAGGGGGCGATTCACCCCTCCACTTT.

The sample holds one count of this clone. The V call is TRBV5-1, the J call TRBJ1-1; no definite D call. The V end lost 4 bases, the J end lost 9 bases, and 25 bases lay between the germline ends. CDR3 size: 16 residues. Germline-derived CDR1 and CDR2 are SGHRS and YFSETQ. This CDR3 reads CASSAPQTGSSEKAFF. Here the CDR3 DNA reads TGCGCCAGCAGCGCCCCCCAAACCGGGAGCTCTGAAAAAGCTTTCTTT.

V gene TRBV11-2 combines with J gene TRBJ2-1, with 8 bases identical to TRBD1. With 3 bases clipped from V and 9 bases from J, the junction kept 7 bases outside the gene matches. The CDR3 runs to 14 residues. Germline assignment: CDR1 SGHAT and CDR2 FQNNGV. This CDR3 is CASSFQGARGEQFF. CDR3 coding DNA: TGTGCCAGCAGCTTTCAGGGGGCAAGGGGTGAGCAGTTCTTC.

The rearrangement links TRBV18 to TRBJ1-3, with TRBD1 matching 9 bases. CDR3 length equals 13 residues. Germline CDR1 reads KGHSH; CDR2 reads LQKENI. After removal of 4 bases from V and 7 bases from J, the junction contained 2 bases not matched to a gene. CDR3 protein: CASSRTGVNTIYF. The CDR3 nucleotides are TGTGCCAGCTCACGGACAGGGGTGAACACCATATATTTT.

The V and J genes are TRBV30 and TRBJ1-4; 12 nucleotides agree with TRBD1. CDR1 and CDR2 from the germline V gene are GTSNPN and SVGIG (reference sequence). The CDR3 length is 19 residues. The J segment lost 5 bases and the V segment lost 4 bases, leaving 17 bases of the junction unmatched. In nucleotides, the CDR3 is TGTGCCTGGACCCTGGCCGGGACAGGGGGCATATTGGGGAATGAAAAACTGTTTTTT. Residues: CAWTLAGTGGILGNEKLFF.

Comment on this clone: One end of the junction does not line up with germline, which may come from a read error. This chain joins TRBV7-7 and TRBJ2-7; tentative D call: TRBD1 (6 bases). CDR1 SSHAT and CDR2 FNYEAQ come from the germline V gene (reference sequence). This CDR3 region has 14 residues. The CDR3 here is CASSLDQGSSEQYF. CDR3 in DNA: TGTGCTAGCAGCTTAGACCAGGGGTCGAGCGAGCAGTACTTC.